This note documents a single TCR beta chain sequence. The antigen it recognizes is unknown. No clone much larger than this one lies a single base away; base qualities are absent. The data stem from a study of cytomegalovirus exposure and HLA in healthy donors (dated by TCRdb to about 2017). For the wider study: According to an earlier analysis of 587 of the donors, about 180 million T cells yielded 117 million unique TCR beta sequences and 276 Gb of sequence data. An early release covering roughly 600 HLA-typed donors comprised around 300 gigabases of sequencing data and around 85 million unique TCR sequences. Of the roughly 390 genotyped donors, approximately 81% were placed in the genetic ancestry cluster associated with self-reported Caucasian donors. The study aimed to test whether signatures of past pathogen exposure could be identified by cataloging public T cell receptors. The T cell repertoires of 666 subjects were profiled by immunosequencing and related to cytomegalovirus serostatus. In addition to the first cohort of approximately 670 subjects, a separate validation cohort of 120 different subjects was used. To predict cytomegalovirus infection status, the study brought together high-throughput TCR immunosequencing, statistical association of individual TCRs with disease status, and machine learning. In a later analysis, previously published TCR beta repertoires from 670 or so donors were re-analyzed and high-resolution HLA genotyping was added so that TCR occurrence patterns could be studied. Rather than using new phenotypic data, the later analysis identified candidate immune exposures from TCR beta sequences and from how often those sequences occurred across donors. An earlier analysis of several hundred of the donors used high-throughput TCR beta sequencing to judge whether each TCR beta V gene segment behaved as functional or pseudogenic. Donor age, sex, ethnicity and CMV serostatus were compiled together with the repertoire data. In a later genetic analysis, genome-wide SNP genotypes for 398 of the 666 donors were used, and that subset was treated as a discovery cohort. Every repertoire in the discovery cohort had been generated on one and the same sequencing platform. HLA typing included class I and class II loci at four-digit resolution. Typing coverage differed by locus: A, B, C, DRB1 and DQB1 were typed in roughly 620-630 donors, DQA1 in approximately 520, DPA1 in 600 to 610, and DPB1 in just under 480. Because of strong linkage in the cohort, a few DR-DQ haplotypes were treated as single units for association and clustering. On average, roughly 250,000 unique TCR beta nucleotide sequences were sequenced per donor among about 400 genotyped donors of the cohort, with 15% to 20% of those sequences being non-productive. Here is what the overall study found, with its caveats: In an earlier analysis of around 600 of the donors, most TCR beta V segments appeared in productive rearrangements about 87% or about 30% of the time, broadly matching IMGT annotations. Some IMGT-functional V segments, including TRBV6-2 and TRBV6-3, could not be distinguished by the 87-base-pair reads and were therefore excluded. A further reported finding was that TCR beta sequences accurately predicted the HLA-A and HLA-B alleles for most subjects in the first cohort. This cohort had only TCR beta chains sequenced, and the lack of alpha or paired-chain data limited which features could be detected. The classifier was reported to diagnose cytomegalovirus status with high specificity and sensitivity in both the original cohort and the validation cohort. When HLA alleles, especially DR and DQ, strongly co-occurred, attributing TCR associations to individual alleles was difficult. In a later analysis, HLA-associated TCR beta chains showed more clonal expansion and lower generation probabilities than non-associated chains that were equally common. Most TCR sequences were observed very rarely across donors, whereas some public TCRs were present in many individuals. A later genetic analysis associated a missense DCLRE1C variant with V-gene and J-gene trimming of TCR beta chains, and an independent cohort replicated the association. A cluster of highly shared sequence variants was judged likely to represent a technical artifact of the sequencing pipeline. In a later analysis, some 17,000 TCR beta sequences were associated with specific HLA alleles at a false discovery rate of 0.05. According to a later analysis, parvovirus B19, influenza, CMV and Epstein-Barr virus appeared linked to several top co-occurrence clusters. In a later analysis, TCR association rates were found to vary across HLA loci, with the most associated TCRs seen for DRB1 alleles and the fewest for HLA-C alleles. For the cohort, immune exposure information was limited to CMV serostatus. In vitro tests confirmed that a few of the cytomegalovirus-associated TCR beta chains recognize cytomegalovirus antigens. The earlier analysis of 450 to 700 of the donors excluded fewer than 20 rarely observed V segments, including chromosome 9 orphons, because counts were too low. In the study, 150 to 200 TCR beta chains were listed as associated with cytomegalovirus. Sequencing depth was assumed to be roughly uniform across donors in the presence/absence analyses, though that assumption may not hold. Because some donors lacked HLA typing at each locus, the association tests relied only on the typed subset. The authors suggested that the approach could potentially be generalized to other disease states and immunological phenotypes. Most CMV-associated TCR beta chains appeared to be HLA-restricted in a later analysis, and the HLA associations seemed to be driven largely by CMV exposure. Linkage disequilibrium might explain the correlated functional status among segregating V segments, but an unknown experimental factor could not be ruled out. A later genetic analysis reported fewer N-insertions in productive TCRs among donors in an Asian-associated ancestry cluster than the roughly 620-donor mean.

The cohort consisted of approximately 690 healthy bone marrow donors. At the time of sampling, every cohort member was nominally healthy, though immune exposures that went unrecorded were likely present. The donor tested CMV seropositive and was one of the 289 seropositive cohort members. A peripheral blood sample was collected from each donor, and TCR beta sequencing was performed on peripheral blood mononuclear cells. The Qiagen DNeasy Blood Extraction Kit was used to extract genomic DNA from the blood cell samples. From the cysteine up to the phenylalanine, the CDR3 has a length of 14 residues. Just CDR3 DNA is preserved here, 42 bases in frame from base 1. V is cut by 4 bases and J by 4 bases, and the space between the germline ends is 14 bases. Looking up the germline V gene yields CDR1 SQVTM and CDR2 ANQGSEA. Library prep was done by the immunoSEQ multiplex PCR assay. A mixture of 60 forward primers for TCR Vbeta segments and 13 reverse primers for TCR Jbeta segments was used in the multiplex PCR. The CDR3 region of rearranged TCR beta genes was amplified from genomic DNA by a multiplex PCR assay. Amplified TCR beta libraries were sequenced as 87-base-pair reads on the Illumina HiSeq System. In the original analysis: In a later analysis, some 80 million unique TCR beta chains were counted across the roughly 700 repertoires, and roughly 11 million of these chains were shared by at least two donors. To remove PCR and sequencing errors, raw reads were error-corrected and collapsed into unique sequences using a nearest-neighbor algorithm that merged closely related sequences. CDR3 sequences were aligned to IMGT reference sequences to assign V, D and J gene segments. For a sequence to be retained, a match of at least six nucleotides was required to both a V gene segment and a J gene segment. Rearrangements were classified as productive when the CDR3 lacked stop codons and remained in frame with V and J, and all other rearrangements were classified as non-productive. Following IMGT convention, CDR3 was defined as the stretch from the second conserved V-encoded cysteine to the conserved J-encoded phenylalanine. Sequences without an unambiguous match to a single V gene segment were excluded from the earlier analysis of approximately 560 of the donors. In an earlier analysis of about 590 of the donors, a V segment was called functional when productive rearrangements were above 56.7%, and segregating when the standard deviation between donors exceeded 5%. To diagnose cytomegalovirus status from the catalog of TCR beta chain sequences, a statistical classification framework was built. V and J gene assignment, in a later analysis, came from comparing TCR nucleotide sequences with IMGT/GENE-DB human TR gene sequences. Using the TCRdist pipeline, a later analysis assigned CDR3 sequences along with most-parsimonious VDJ recombination scenarios. In a later analysis, each TCR beta chain was defined by its CDR3 amino acid sequence together with its V-gene family, and reads without a unique V-gene family were excluded. To address suspected cross-contamination and a sequencing artifact, a later analysis removed under 600 highly shared, low-generation-probability nucleotide sequences. A later analysis calculated a clonal expansion index for each public chain from normalized within-repertoire ranks of inferred template counts. Generation probabilities in a later analysis came from a VDJ recombination model fitted to out-of-frame rearrangements, and those results were checked against IGoR. In a later analysis, hypergeometric tests were used to score TCR-TCR, TCR-HLA and TCR-CMV co-occurrence, with a repertoire-size bias correction applied to TCR pairs. False discovery rates were estimated in a later analysis by permuting HLA or CMV assignments 20 times. In a later analysis, co-occurring TCRs were grouped with DBSCAN, and TCRdist sequence similarity was added when clustering was performed within HLA-allele-positive subsets. Repertoires with fewer than 30,000 or more than 120,000 public chains were left out of co-occurrence clustering, as were five repertoires with anomalous nucleotide sharing. Imported from immuneACCESS, the table was reduced by TCRdb to in-frame sequences with V and J called. These copies leave out some clones; in studies compared against another copy, an unresolved V gene accounts for under half, and the cause of the remainder is not known. V and J calls and clone size are as listed in that table; D and trimming were resolved from the DNA. This sample comprises 95,000 to 110,000 clones, about a tenth of them detected only once. Together, the top ten hold about 5.7% of the sample.

Sequencing was carried out using PBMCs. This clonotype was obtained from a middle-aged man in good health and CMV-seropositive. The V and J segments used are TRBV29-1 and TRBJ2-1; 7 matching bases give a weak D call of TRBD1. CDR3 loop: CSVGGRGRYNEQFF. At the DNA level, the sequence is TGCAGCGTTGGTGGCAGGGGGAGGTACAATGAGCAGTTCTTC.